This note documents a single T cell receptor (beta chain) sequence. The V segment lost 1 base and the J segment 1 base; nucleotides outside the gene matches: 6. Germline CDR1 reads MNHEY; CDR2 reads SVGAGI. This CDR3 has 16 residues. This sample is part of a study of blood T cell repertoires in COVID-19. Study-wide background: PBMCs, B-cell-depleted T cells, or T cells were the source of the cDNA or gDNA that made up the material.

The authors' processing: Reference gene primer amplification yielded estimated nucleated cell counts. Produced via immunoSEQ multiplex PCR; TCRdb's table is partial and in-frame only. The D gene and trimming were derived from the DNA, and the V and J assignments and clone size from that table. In the table there are roughly 700,000 clones, around 89% of which are singletons. The chain has TRBV6-5 and TRBJ2-7; 8 nucleotides align to TRBD1. This TCR derives from a woman younger than 35 with acute or convalescent COVID-19. Sequencing input: peripheral blood. The CDR3 DNA is TGTGCCAGCAGTTACTTCGGACAGGGAACTTCCTACGAGCAGTACTTC. Residues: CASSYFGQGTSYEQYF.